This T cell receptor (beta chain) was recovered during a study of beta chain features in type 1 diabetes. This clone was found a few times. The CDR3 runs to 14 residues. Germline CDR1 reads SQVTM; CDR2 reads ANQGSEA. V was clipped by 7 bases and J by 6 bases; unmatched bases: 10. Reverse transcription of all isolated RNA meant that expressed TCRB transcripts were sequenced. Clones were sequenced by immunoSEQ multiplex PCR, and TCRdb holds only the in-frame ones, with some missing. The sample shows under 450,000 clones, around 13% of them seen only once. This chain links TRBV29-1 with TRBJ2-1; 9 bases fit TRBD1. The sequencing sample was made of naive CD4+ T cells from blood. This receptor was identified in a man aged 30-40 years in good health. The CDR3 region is CSALDRGYFNEQFF. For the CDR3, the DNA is TGCAGCGCCCTAGACAGGGGGTATTTCAATGAGCAGTTCTTC.